These T cell receptor beta chains were read from a single sample in a study of T cells in Graves' hyperthyroidism and ophthalmopathy. TCRdb ran MiXCR on the multiplex PCR reads and lists one entry per CDR3 protein. The sample carries around 190,000 distinct CDR3 sequences, 17% recorded once. Sequencing used blood. The receptors originated from a woman aged 45 to 65 with Graves' hyperthyroidism. Each CDR3 is given with its conserved first and last residue. Each record gives: clone size, J gene, V gene, D gene, CDR3 protein, CDR3 DNA. A D gene is named only where the DNA matches it firmly. Rows may omit the clone size; those that give it use once, few, many or a size class.

abundance: .
j_gene: TRBJ1-4
v_gene: TRBV30
d_gene: .
CDR3aa: CAWSVFPGGLYEKLFF
CDR3nt: TGTGCCTGGAGTGTATTTCCCGGCGGGTTGTATGAAAAACTGTTTTTT

abundance: few
j_gene: TRBJ1-5
v_gene: TRBV20-1
d_gene: .
CDR3aa: CSARDVGGVQPQHF
CDR3nt: TGCAGTGCTAGAGATGTGGGGGGTGTTCAGCCCCAGCATTTT

abundance: many
j_gene: TRBJ2-1
v_gene: TRBV6-1
d_gene: TRBD2
CDR3aa: CASTTRKTSGLNEQFF
CDR3nt: TGTGCCAGCACCACGCGAAAGACTAGCGGGTTGAATGAGCAGTTCTTC

abundance: many
j_gene: TRBJ1-1
v_gene: TRBV6-1
d_gene: TRBD1
CDR3aa: CASSFQPGQENTEAFF
CDR3nt: TGTGCCAGCAGTTTCCAGCCCGGACAGGAGAACACTGAAGCTTTCTTT

abundance: .
j_gene: TRBJ2-4
v_gene: TRBV11-3
d_gene: .
CDR3aa: CASSLGQGSGIQYF
CDR3nt: TGTGCCAGCAGCTTAGGTCAGGGTAGCGGCATTCAGTACTTC

abundance: many
j_gene: TRBJ1-5
v_gene: TRBV28
d_gene: .
CDR3aa: CASSLRGKRSNQPQHF
CDR3nt: TGTGCCAGCAGTTTACGGGGTAAACGTAGCAATCAGCCCCAGCATTTT

abundance: few
j_gene: TRBJ1-2
v_gene: TRBV3-1
d_gene: .
CDR3aa: CASTLNGPGGYTF
CDR3nt: TGTGCCAGCACCCTCAACGGTCCCGGGGGCTACACCTTC

abundance: .
j_gene: TRBJ1-2
v_gene: TRBV12-3/TRBV12-4
d_gene: .
CDR3aa: CASRATGRANYGYTF
CDR3nt: TGTGCCAGCAGAGCGACAGGAAGAGCTAACTATGGCTACACCTTC

abundance: few
j_gene: TRBJ2-7
v_gene: TRBV7-9
d_gene: .
CDR3aa: CASSLEDPSYEQYF
CDR3nt: TGTGCCAGCAGCTTAGAGGACCCTTCCTACGAGCAGTACTTC

abundance: many
j_gene: TRBJ1-5
v_gene: TRBV6-1
d_gene: .
CDR3aa: CASRADRTTGQPQHF
CDR3nt: TGTGCCAGCAGAGCTGACAGGACTACAGGGCAGCCCCAGCATTTT

abundance: many
j_gene: TRBJ1-1
v_gene: TRBV7-2
d_gene: .
CDR3aa: CASSGIDPEAFF
CDR3nt: TGTGCCAGCAGCGGGATCGATCCTGAAGCTTTCTTT

abundance: many
j_gene: TRBJ2-3
v_gene: TRBV9
d_gene: TRBD2
CDR3aa: CASSGLAGVSDTQYF
CDR3nt: TGTGCCAGCAGCGGGCTAGCGGGAGTGTCAGATACGCAGTATTTT

abundance: many
j_gene: TRBJ2-7
v_gene: TRBV12-3/TRBV12-4
d_gene: TRBD1
CDR3aa: CASSGTGGAVEQYF
CDR3nt: TGTGCCAGCAGTGGCACAGGGGGCGCGGTCGAGCAGTACTTC

abundance: .
j_gene: TRBJ2-1
v_gene: TRBV5-1
d_gene: .
CDR3aa: CASSPGQRGKVNEQFF
CDR3nt: TGCGCCAGCAGCCCCGGGCAGCGCGGGAAGGTTAATGAGCAGTTCTTC

abundance: many
j_gene: TRBJ2-3
v_gene: TRBV6-1
d_gene: TRBD1
CDR3aa: CATGQGTIDTQYF
CDR3nt: TGTGCCACCGGACAGGGAACGATAGATACGCAGTATTTT

abundance: many
j_gene: TRBJ1-5
v_gene: TRBV29-1
d_gene: TRBD1
CDR3aa: CSVVDRGQPQHF
CDR3nt: TGCAGCGTTGTGGACAGGGGTCAGCCCCAGCATTTT

abundance: many
j_gene: TRBJ2-3
v_gene: TRBV12-3/TRBV12-4
d_gene: .
CDR3aa: CASSLVGSDTQYF
CDR3nt: TGTGCCAGCAGTTTAGTCGGCTCAGATACGCAGTATTTT

abundance: many
j_gene: TRBJ2-1
v_gene: TRBV7-3
d_gene: TRBD2
CDR3aa: CASSETGTSLGRFF
CDR3nt: TGTGCCAGCAGCGAGACCGGGACTAGCCTAGGTCGGTTCTTC

abundance: many
j_gene: TRBJ1-5
v_gene: TRBV2
d_gene: .
CDR3aa: CASSPGNQPQHF
CDR3nt: TGTGCCAGCAGTCCAGGGAATCAGCCCCAGCATTTT

abundance: few
j_gene: TRBJ2-5
v_gene: TRBV29-1
d_gene: .
CDR3aa: CSVISVKLGETQYF
CDR3nt: TGCAGCGTTATTTCAGTAAAGCTTGGGGAGACCCAGTACTTC

abundance: many
j_gene: TRBJ1-2
v_gene: TRBV10-3
d_gene: .
CDR3aa: CAISEGREAYGYTF
CDR3nt: TGTGCCATCAGTGAGGGCAGGGAGGCGTATGGCTACACCTTC

abundance: few
j_gene: TRBJ2-4
v_gene: TRBV10-3
d_gene: TRBD2
CDR3aa: CAITAPGLAVERNIQYF
CDR3nt: TGTGCCATCACCGCTCCGGGACTAGCGGTTGAGAGAAACATTCAGTACTTC

abundance: few
j_gene: TRBJ2-1
v_gene: TRBV29-1
d_gene: .
CDR3aa: CSVDGTLNEQFF
CDR3nt: TGCAGCGTTGACGGGACCCTGAATGAGCAGTTCTTC

abundance: many
j_gene: TRBJ1-2
v_gene: TRBV6-1
d_gene: .
CDR3aa: CASRPTGRFDGYTF
CDR3nt: TGTGCCAGCCGACCCACAGGGAGGTTCGATGGCTACACCTTC

abundance: .
j_gene: TRBJ2-1
v_gene: TRBV9
d_gene: TRBD2
CDR3aa: CASSAWTSGRNEQFF
CDR3nt: TGTGCCAGCAGCGCCTGGACTAGCGGGAGGAATGAGCAGTTCTTC

abundance: .
j_gene: TRBJ1-2
v_gene: TRBV29-1
d_gene: .
CDR3aa: CSVDQSQGYGYTF
CDR3nt: TGCAGCGTCGATCAAAGTCAGGGGTATGGCTACACCTTC

abundance: many
j_gene: TRBJ1-5
v_gene: TRBV30
d_gene: .
CDR3aa: CAWSGGSVRNQPQHF
CDR3nt: TGTGCCTGGAGTGGGGGGTCCGTAAGAAATCAGCCCCAGCATTTT

abundance: .
j_gene: TRBJ2-3
v_gene: TRBV6-5
d_gene: TRBD2
CDR3aa: CASSFSGFSRTDTQYF
CDR3nt: TGTGCCAGCAGTTTTAGCGGGTTCTCCCGGACAGATACGCAGTATTTT

abundance: .
j_gene: TRBJ1-3
v_gene: TRBV2
d_gene: TRBD1
CDR3aa: CASSPRGPTGNTIYF
CDR3nt: TGTGCCAGCAGTCCCAGGGGGCCCACTGGAAACACCATATATTTT

abundance: many
j_gene: TRBJ2-1
v_gene: TRBV12-3/TRBV12-4
d_gene: .
CDR3aa: CASNILGASAGYNEQFF
CDR3nt: TGTGCCAGCAATATCTTGGGGGCGAGCGCGGGGTACAATGAGCAGTTCTTC

abundance: many
j_gene: TRBJ2-7
v_gene: TRBV7-3
d_gene: TRBD2
CDR3aa: CASSLGLAAPYEQYF
CDR3nt: TGTGCCAGCAGCTTAGGACTAGCGGCCCCCTACGAGCAGTACTTC